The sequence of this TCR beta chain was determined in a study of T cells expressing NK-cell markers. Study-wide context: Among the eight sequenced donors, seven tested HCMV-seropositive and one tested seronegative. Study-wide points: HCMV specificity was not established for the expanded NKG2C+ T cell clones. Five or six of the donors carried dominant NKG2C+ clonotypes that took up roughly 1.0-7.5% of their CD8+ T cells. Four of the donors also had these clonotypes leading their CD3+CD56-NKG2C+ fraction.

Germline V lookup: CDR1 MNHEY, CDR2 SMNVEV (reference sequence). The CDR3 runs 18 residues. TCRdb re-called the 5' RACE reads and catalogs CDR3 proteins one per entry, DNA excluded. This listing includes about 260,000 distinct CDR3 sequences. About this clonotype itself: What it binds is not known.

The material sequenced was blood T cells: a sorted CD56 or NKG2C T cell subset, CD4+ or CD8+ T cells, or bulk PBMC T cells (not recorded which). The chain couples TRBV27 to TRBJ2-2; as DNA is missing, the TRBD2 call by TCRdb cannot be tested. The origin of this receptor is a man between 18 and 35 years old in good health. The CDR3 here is CASSLGLAGGRNTGELFF.